The clone carrying this T cell receptor (beta chain) was seen a few times. The antigen remains undetermined. Every isolated RNA sample was fully reverse transcribed, so sequencing captured expressed TCRB transcripts. Profiled with immunoSEQ multiplex PCR; TCRdb holds only in-frame clones, not every one. The table shows roughly 400,000 clones, with roughly 13% occurring only once. A sort by CD45RO/CCR7/CD25/CD127/CD95/CD27 yielded CD4+ naive, central memory, regulatory and stem cell-like memory cells. The V gene lost 3 bases and the J gene lost 2 bases, with 12 bases spanning the gap. This CDR3 is 14 amino acids long. Germline CDR1 SGHNT, CDR2 YYREEE (reference sequence). The data were obtained in a study of beta chain features in type 1 diabetes. General observations from the study: Within the patient group, naive, central memory and Treg TCRB repertoires appeared more similar to each other than within healthy donors. Researchers report that Type 1 diabetes patients had moderately but significantly shorter TCRB CDR3s across all four CD4+ subsets.

Material for sequencing was naive CD4+ T cells from blood. The clonotype was recovered from a man younger than 40 in good health. The chain couples TRBV5-4 to TRBJ2-7; D is possibly TRBD2 (5 bases). The CDR3 here is CASSSGITTYEQYF. As DNA, the CDR3 is TGTGCCAGCAGCTCGGGGATTACGACCTACGAGCAGTACTTC.